This TCR beta chain was sequenced for a study of T cells in Graves' hyperthyroidism and ophthalmopathy. General study points: Most thyroid clonotypes that were expanded above 0.001 also turned up in blood. Ophthalmopathy, which appeared later, was predicted by the model a median about 5.9 months before onset.

Remarks on this clonotype: Its specificity is not known. A much larger clone sits a single nucleotide away, making a read error possible.

The germline V gene has CDR1 MNHEY and CDR2 SVGEGT. This CDR3 spans 14 amino acids. Amplified TCR beta CDR3 regions came from RNA transcripts. First-round RT-PCR targeting the TCR CDR3 was performed with the HTBI primer set. TCRdb used MiXCR to reprocess the multiplex PCR reads, holding one entry per CDR3 protein. The sample records more than 500,000 distinct CDR3 sequences, 14% being singletons. Researchers defined stable Graves' hyperthyroidism as no ophthalmopathy progression within 18 months. Diagnoses used clinical symptoms, serum thyroxine and TRAb, thyroid ultrasound and orbital computed tomography.

V and J are TRBV6-2 or TRBV6-3 and TRBJ2-3; a weak D match, TRBD2 (6 bases). Sequencing was performed on blood. This clonotype was sampled from a woman aged 40 to 50 with Graves' hyperthyroidism. The CDR3 sequence: CASSNGGGTGTQYF. CDR3 nucleotides: TGTGCCAGCAGCAACGGGGGAGGCACAGGTACGCAGTATTTT.